This passage covers 18 T cell receptor beta chains from one sample sequenced in a study of PD-L1 blockade in urothelial cancer (dated by TCRdb to 2016 to 2017). The protocol used for the library was the immunoSEQ multiplex PCR assay. TCRdb took over this immuneACCESS table, retaining in-frame rearrangements with V and J assigned. Such tables are incomplete; in checked studies, under half of the missing clones stem from an unresolved V gene, and the remainder is unexplained. The sample table records tens of thousands of clones; roughly nine tenths of these occur just once. Approximately 9% of the sample is held by the ten biggest clonotypes. The sequencing here drew on PBMCs, taken around atezolizumab (anti-PD-L1) treatment. These TCRs come from a man in his fifties or sixties with urothelial cancer.

The CDR3 region has the DNA TGTGCCAGCAGTGGACTAGCGGGGGAGACCCAGTACTTC. The encoded protein is CASSGLAGETQYF. The V call is TRBV2, the J call TRBJ2-5; TRBD2 matches 11 bases. Trimming took 4 bases from V and 5 from J; bases not matched to a gene: 0. The CDR3 consists of 13 residues. Per germline, CDR1 SNHLY and CDR2 FYNNEI.

The chain combines TRBV29-1 with TRBJ2-5; 9 bases are shared with TRBD1. Germline CDR1 is SQVTM and CDR2 is ANQGSEA. The V gene end was trimmed by 4 bases and the J gene end by 4 bases; junction bases not matched to a gene: 7. The CDR3 spans 14 residues. The CDR3 here is CSVVDRGVGETQYF. In DNA form, the CDR3 reads TGCAGCGTTGTTGACAGGGGGGTCGGAGAGACCCAGTACTTC.

V and J are TRBV7-3 and TRBJ1-5; no clear D. The CDR3 length is 13 residues. Trimming removed 2 bases from V and 7 bases from J, with 9 bases in between. CDR1 SGHTA and CDR2 FQGTGA come from the germline V gene. The CDR3 DNA is TGTGCCAGCAGCTTACACGAGGGCCAGCCCCAGCATTTT. Protein product: CASSLHEGQPQHF.

In DNA, the CDR3 is TGCGCCAGCAGCCACAGTCCCGGGACAGGGAACTATGGCTACACCTTC. Encoded protein: CASSHSPGTGNYGYTF. The gene calls are TRBV4-3 and TRBJ1-2; 9 bases align to TRBD1. The CDR3 sequence is 16 residues long. CDR1 is LGHNA and CDR2 is YSLEER in the germline V gene. J lost 2 bases, V lost 3 bases, and 7 bases had no gene match.

The V and J genes are TRBV30 and TRBJ2-4, with D maybe TRBD1 (5 bases). The V gene's germline CDR1 is GTSNPN and CDR2 SVGIG (reference sequence). CDR3 size: 13 residues. Trimming cost V 1 base and J 5 bases, with 9 bases left between them. The CDR3 DNA is TGTGCCTGGAGTGAGGGGTTGCAAAACATTCAGTACTTC. It codes for CAWSEGLQNIQYF. The whole variable domain, remainder taken from reference TRBV30 and TRBJ2-4, is SQTIHQWPATLVQPVGSPLSLECTVEGTSNPNLYWYRQAAGRGLQLLFYSVGIGQISSEVPQNLSASRPQDRQFILSSKKLLLSDSGFYLCAWSEGLQNIQYFGAGTRLSVL.

This clone was seen once. The chain carries TRBV4-3 and TRBJ1-2, with 10 nucleotides matching TRBD1. This CDR3 region has 16 residues. In germline, CDR1 is LGHNA, CDR2 YSLEER. V lost 1 base to trimming and J lost 4 bases; unmatched junction nucleotides: 6. CDR3 amino acids: CASSQGAGTGAYGYTF. The CDR3 coding sequence is TGCGCCAGCAGCCAAGGTGCCGGGACAGGGGCCTATGGCTACACCTTC.

The V call is TRBV5-8, the J call TRBJ2-7; D possibly corresponds to TRBD2 (6 bases). V gave up 1 base and J gave up 3 bases, with 14 bases separating them. CDR1 and CDR2 from the germline V gene are SGHTS and YDEGEE. CDR3 size: 15 residues. CDR3 amino acids: CASSLYAGRDYEQYF. The CDR3 DNA reads TGTGCCAGCAGCTTGTACGCGGGACGGGACTACGAGCAGTACTTC.

This clone was found a few times. The chain joins TRBV11-2 to TRBJ1-1; D possibly corresponds to TRBD1 (5 bases). V was pared by 1 base and J by 3 bases, with 9 bases between. The germline V gene has CDR1 SGHAT and CDR2 FQNNGV. CDR3 length: 14 residues. The CDR3, as DNA: TGTGCCAGCAGCTTAGCGGGGGATTACACTGAAGCTTTCTTT. Translating gives CASSLAGDYTEAFF.

This clone was counted a single time. The rearrangement links TRBV28 to TRBJ2-7; 7 bases agree with TRBD2. Per germline, CDR1 MDHEN and CDR2 SYDVKM. The CDR3 is 17 amino acids. The V and J ends lost 5 bases and 4 bases, in that order; junction bases with no gene match: 17. CDR3 sequence: CASSGSGGGGSRYEQYF. CDR3 bases: TGTGCCAGCAGTGGATCGGGGGGTGGCGGGAGTAGGTACGAGCAGTACTTC. The full variable domain, in which reference TRBV28 and TRBJ2-7 provide the parts outside the CDR3, is DVKVTQSSRYLVKRTGEKVFLECVQDMDHENMFWYRQDPGLGLRLIYFSYDVKMKEKGDIPEGYSVSREKKERFSLILESASTNQTSMYLCASSGSGGGGSRYEQYFGPGTRLTVT.

The chain is built from TRBV4-3 and TRBJ1-4, with D unresolved. The CDR3 is 16 amino acids. Trimming left V 0 bases short and J 0 bases short, with 8 bases between. Per germline, CDR1 LGHNA and CDR2 YSLEER. The CDR3 protein is CASSQDHSATNEKLFF. In DNA form, the CDR3 reads TGCGCCAGCAGCCAAGACCACAGTGCAACTAATGAAAAACTGTTTTTT.

This chain connects TRBV7-9 to TRBJ2-7, with TRBD1 matching 10 bases. Losses at the gene ends were 5 bases for V and 6 bases for J; bases not matched to a gene: 4. Per germline, CDR1 SEHNR and CDR2 FQNEAQ (reference sequence). The CDR3 spans 13 residues. CDR3 DNA sequence: TGTGCCAGCAGCGTAGGACAGGGGGTCGAGCAGTACTTC. This translates into CASSVGQGVEQYF.

The V and J genes are TRBV6-1 and TRBJ1-5; D is perhaps TRBD1 (5 bases). CDR1 is MNHNS, CDR2 SASEGT, per germline. The V end was cut by 7 bases, the J end by 7 bases, with 11 bases between. This CDR3 has 12 amino acids. CDR3 nucleotide sequence: TGTGCCAGCACTGGGGCCCGGCAGCCCCAGCATTTT. Amino acids: CASTGARQPQHF.

The rearrangement links TRBV2 to TRBJ2-1; D perhaps matches TRBD1 (7 bases). This CDR3 has 15 amino acids. The germline V and J ends were trimmed by 6 bases and 4 bases, with 16 bases remaining between them. Germline CDR1 reads SNHLY; CDR2 reads FYNNEI. CDR3 sequence (DNA): TGTGCCAGCAGCCCCCCTCCAGGGGGGTACAATGAGCAGTTCTTC. This gives the protein CASSPPPGGYNEQFF. Using reference TRBV2 and TRBJ2-1 for the parts outside the CDR3, the full variable domain is EPEVTQTPSHQVTQMGQEVILRCVPISNHLYFYWYRQILGQKVEFLVSFYNNEISEKSEIFDDQFSVERPDGSNFTLKIRSTKLEDSAMYFCASSPPPGGYNEQFFGPGTRLTVL.

The V and J genes are TRBV5-1 and TRBJ2-7; TRBD2 might be the D (5 bases). The V end lost 0 bases, the J end lost 11 bases, and 30 bases lay between the germline ends. From germline, CDR1 is SGHRS and CDR2 YFSETQ. The CDR3 contains 18 residues. The CDR3 DNA sequence: TGCGCCAGCAGCTTGGAGGTGTTTAATGGAGGTGGTGCGCGCCTAGAGTACTTC. It yields the protein CASSLEVFNGGGARLEYF. The full variable domain, its missing parts supplied by reference TRBV5-1 and TRBJ2-7, is KAGVTQTPRYLIKTRGQQVTLSCSPISGHRSVSWYQQTPGQGLQFLFEYFSETQRNKGNFPGRFSGRQFSNSRSEMNVSTLELGDSALYLCASSLEVFNGGGARLEYFGPGTRLTVT.

The V call is TRBV5-1, the J call TRBJ2-3, with TRBD1 matching over 9 bases. Per germline, CDR1 SGHRS and CDR2 YFSETQ. CDR3 length: 16 residues. V was clipped by 4 bases and J by 4 bases; unmatched bases: 10. CDR3 sequence reads: CASSVTGTGFADTQYF. CDR3 nucleotides: TGCGCCAGCAGCGTAACCGGGACAGGGTTTGCAGATACGCAGTATTTT.

This rearrangement joins TRBV4-3 to TRBJ2-7; 8 bases match TRBD2. V was pared by 10 bases and J by 6 bases, with 8 bases of the junction left unmatched. CDR3 length: 12 residues. In germline, CDR1 is LGHNA, CDR2 YSLEER. CDR3 region: CATGGGPVEQYF. The CDR3 coding sequence is TGCGCCACCGGGGGGGGGCCCGTCGAGCAGTACTTC.

The CDR3 spells CASRGTVAKNIQYF. The CDR3 DNA is TGTGCCAGTAGGGGGACAGTAGCCAAAAACATTCAGTACTTC. The V gene is TRBV19, the J gene TRBJ2-4; 7 bases match TRBD1. The CDR3 consists of 14 residues. Trimming cost V 6 bases and J 0 bases; bases outside gene matches: 2. CDR1 and CDR2 (germline): LNHDA, SQIVND (reference sequence). The entire variable domain, with the rest obtained from reference TRBV19 and TRBJ2-4, is as follows: DGGITQSPKYLFRKEGQNVTLSCEQNLNHDAMYWYRQDPGQGLRLIYYSQIVNDFQKGDIAEGYSVSREKKESFPLTVTSAQKNPTAFYLCASRGTVAKNIQYFGAGTRLSVL.

The rearrangement uses TRBV7-3 and TRBJ2-7; no firm D call. Germline V gives CDR1 SGHTA, CDR2 FQGTGA. This CDR3 comprises 16 residues. V was clipped by 2 bases and J by 5 bases, with 19 bases between them. CDR3 protein: CASSLVAQPRIHEQYF. The CDR3 DNA sequence: TGTGCCAGCAGCTTAGTAGCTCAACCGAGGATCCACGAGCAGTACTTC.